This TCR beta chain derives from a study of human CD8 memory T cell subsets. The TCR beta sequencing libraries came from UMI-labeled 5' RACE. TCRdb re-called the 5' RACE reads and catalogs CDR3 proteins one per entry, DNA excluded. The table counts 4,000 to 6,500 distinct CDR3 sequences; around two fifths lies in the top ten. Study-wide results and limits: Only minimal overlap was seen between the stem-like memory and the precursor exhausted T cell repertoires. Effector memory subsets were less diverse than the similarly diverse stem-like memory and precursor exhausted subsets.

To note about this clonotype: What it binds is unknown.

Germline values: CDR1 SGHRS, CDR2 YFSETQ. The CDR3 has 15 residues. CD8+ T cells were isolated by negative magnetic selection. Total RNA was taken from over 140,000 sorted CD8+ T cells, in duplicate, per subset. Sequencing was done on a sample of CD8+ T cells from PBMCs. The TCR sequence derives from a human donor in good health. This chain uses TRBV5-1 with TRBJ1-2. Here the CDR3 reads CASSLKAWTNYGYTF.